This paragraph reports one T cell receptor beta chain. Germline assignment: CDR1 MNHEY and CDR2 SVGEGT. This CDR3 is 15 amino acids long. The V end lost 10 bases, the J end lost 6 bases, and 22 bases lay between the germline ends. The record originates from a study of T cells in Graves' hyperthyroidism and ophthalmopathy. TCR beta CDR3 region amplification was performed from RNA transcripts. The HTBI primer set served for first-round RT-PCR of the TCR CDR3. TCRdb reprocessed the multiplex PCR reads via MiXCR and lists one record per CDR3 protein. The sample shows roughly 400,000 distinct CDR3 sequences, over 11% of them seen only once.

Source material: blood. V is TRBV6-2 or TRBV6-3 and J is TRBJ2-1; D may be TRBD2 (5 bases). This TCR was sampled from a man aged 50 or older with Graves' ophthalmopathy. DNA for the CDR3: TGTGCCACCTCAACTAGGGCAAGGATTGCCAATGAGCAGTTCTTC. It specifies CATSTRARIANEQFF.